In its sample, the clone carrying this T cell receptor beta chain was seen once. This sample is drawn from a study of cytotoxic CD8 clonotypes in ibrutinib-treated CLL. Germline trimming cut 1 base from V and 9 bases from J; bases unmatched to any gene: 14. CDR1 and CDR2 (germline): SGHRS, YFSETQ. The CDR3 has 17 amino acids. Only in-frame clones appear in the TCRdb table, and some are missing; sequencing was by immunoSEQ multiplex PCR. The table lists some 290,000 clones, around four fifths of them singletons. The chain combines TRBV5-1 with TRBJ2-2; 8 positions agree with TRBD2. This TCR was recovered from a human donor with chronic lymphocytic leukemia. The sequenced sample was PBMCs, obtained before ibrutinib treatment. The CDR3 region has the DNA TGCGCCAGCAGCTTGTTGCTTACGGGAGGGCATCCCCGGGAGCTGTTTTTT. Protein: CASSLLLTGGHPRELFF.